What follows are 21 T cell receptor beta chains derived from one specimen sequenced in a study of siplizumab effects on memory and regulatory T cells. Some clones are missing from TCRdb's copy, which holds only in-frame ones; the method was immunoSEQ multiplex PCR. The sample carries over 100,000 clones, approximately 92% recorded once. Sequencing was carried out using non-Treg CD4+ T cells sorted from blood. Receptor source: a human donor in good health.

The rearrangement links TRBV6-1 to TRBJ1-6; TRBD1 might be the D (5 bases). CDR3 length: 15 residues. V lost 1 base to trimming and J lost 7 bases, with 11 bases between them. Per the germline V gene, CDR1 is MNHNS and CDR2 is SASEGT. CDR3 DNA: TGTGCCAGCAGTGAAGTAAGGGCAGGGAATTCACCCCTCCACTTT. It codes for CASSEVRAGNSPLHF.

The V gene is TRBV9, the J gene TRBJ2-1; perhaps TRBD1 as D (6 bases). This CDR3 is built from 12 residues. CDR1 is SGDLS, CDR2 YYNGEE, per germline. Trimming left V 4 bases short and J 9 bases short, with 11 bases between. CDR3 residues: CASSTEGVEQFF. CDR3 coding DNA: TGTGCCAGCAGCACAGAGGGGGTTGAGCAGTTCTTC.

The J gene is TRBJ2-1, the V gene TRBV29-1, with 14 bases that match TRBD2. V shed 7 bases and J 7 bases; nucleotides not matched to a gene: 9. CDR3 length equals 15 residues. CDR1 is SQVTM and CDR2 is ANQGSEA in the germline V gene. The chain's CDR3 is CSGRLAGGLGNEQFF. The CDR3 DNA reads TGCAGCGGAAGACTAGCGGGGGGGCTCGGGAATGAGCAGTTCTTC.

The chain combines TRBV25-1 with TRBJ2-5; 11 nucleotides match TRBD2. This CDR3 has 16 amino acids. The trim removed 3 bases at V and 5 bases at J, leaving 8 bases unmatched. Per germline, CDR1 MGHDK and CDR2 SYGVNS. CDR3 amino acids: CASSDVAGGQGETQYF. The CDR3 DNA sequence: TGTGCCAGCAGTGATGTAGCGGGGGGGCAAGGCGAGACCCAGTACTTC.

CDR3 coding DNA: TGTGCCAGCGGTGTCTACGAGCAGTACTTC. This translates into CASGVYEQYF. The chain couples TRBV6-5 to TRBJ2-7, with D unresolved. This CDR3 has 10 amino acids. V was shortened by 8 bases and J by 3 bases, with 5 bases between the two germline ends. Germline V gene data show CDR1 as MNHEY and CDR2 as SVGAGI.

The DNA for the CDR3 is TGTGCCAGCAGCGCCGGGGGAGGTGCAAATCAGCCCCAGCATTTT. It translates to CASSAGGGANQPQHF. V usage is TRBV9 and J usage is TRBJ1-5; weak D call: TRBD1 (5 bases). The CDR3 spans 15 residues. V gave up 3 bases and J gave up 4 bases, with 14 bases separating them. Germline V gene lookup returns CDR1 SGDLS and CDR2 YYNGEE. Supplemented by reference TRBV9 and TRBJ1-5, the full variable domain reads DSGVTQTPKHLITATGQRVTLRCSPRSGDLSVYWYQQSLDQGLQFLIQYYNGEERAKGNILERFSAQQFPDLHSELNLSSLELGDSALYFCASSAGGGANQPQHFGDGTRLSIL.

This clone was seen a handful of times. Other DNA sequences of this sample code for an identical CDR3. This chain links TRBV27 with TRBJ1-1; TRBD1 is a possible D gene (6 bases). CDR1 and CDR2 from the germline V gene are MNHEY and SMNVEV (reference sequence). V was cut by 4 bases and J by 5 bases, with 11 bases left in between. CDR3 size: 13 residues. The CDR3 reads CASSSSGQTEAFF. CDR3 DNA: TGTGCCAGCAGTTCCTCGGGACAAACTGAAGCTTTCTTT.

The chain has TRBV6-5 and TRBJ1-5; maybe TRBD1 (5 bases). V was shortened by 8 bases and J by 1 base, with 12 bases between the two germline ends. This CDR3 region has 14 residues. Germline V gene lookup returns CDR1 MNHEY and CDR2 SVGAGI. As DNA, the CDR3 is TGTGCCAGCCGCCGAAGGGGAAGCAATCAGCCCCAGCATTTT. Protein sequence: CASRRRGSNQPQHF.

V gene TRBV7-9 combines with J gene TRBJ1-4; TRBD1 might be the D (6 bases). Germline V gives CDR1 SEHNR, CDR2 FQNEAQ (reference sequence). CDR3 length: 14 residues. The ends were cut back, 3 bases at V and 8 bases at J, with 13 bases in the middle. The CDR3 region is CASSFRQEEEKLFF. The CDR3 bases are TGTGCCAGCAGCTTCCGACAGGAGGAAGAAAAACTGTTTTTT.

The chain joins TRBV5-4 to TRBJ2-1; 11 bases fit TRBD2. V was pared by 3 bases and J by 5 bases, with 10 bases of the junction left unmatched. CDR1 and CDR2 from the germline V gene are SGHNT and YYREEE (reference sequence). The length of the CDR3 is 17 residues. DNA for the CDR3: TGTGCCAGCAGCTCCACTAGCGGGGGTTGGGCCGACAATGAGCAGTTCTTC. Amino acids: CASSSTSGGWADNEQFF.

This chain joins TRBV5-5 and TRBJ2-3, with TRBD1 identical over 9 bases. V was clipped by 4 bases and J by 7 bases; unmatched bases: 4. This CDR3 has 13 residues. Germline values: CDR1 SGHKS, CDR2 YYEKEE (reference sequence). The CDR3 bases are TGTGCCAGCAGCCCCGGGACAGGGAATACGCAGTATTTT. The encoded protein is CASSPGTGNTQYF. Using reference TRBV5-5 and TRBJ2-3 for the parts outside the CDR3, the full variable domain is DAGVTQSPTHLIKTRGQQVTLRCSPISGHKSVSWYQQVLGQGPQFIFQYYEKEERGRGNFPDRFSARQFPNYSSELNVNALLLGDSALYLCASSPGTGNTQYFGPGTRLTVL.

This chain uses TRBV10-2 with TRBJ2-3; 10 bases line up with TRBD1. This CDR3 has 14 amino acids. The V segment lost 11 bases and the J segment 4 bases; nucleotides outside the gene matches: 9. Germline CDR1 and CDR2: WSHSY and SAAADI. The CDR3 reads CAGTDRGHSDTQYF. The CDR3 DNA reads TGCGCCGGGACAGACAGGGGGCATTCAGATACGCAGTATTTT.

The chain combines TRBV7-6 with TRBJ2-1; TRBD2 aligns across 11 bases. CDR1 SGHVS and CDR2 FNYEAQ come from the germline V gene. Germline trimming cut 2 bases from V and 0 bases from J; bases unmatched to any gene: 3. The CDR3 runs to 17 residues. The CDR3 loop reads CASSLTSGGYSYNEQFF. The CDR3 bases are TGTGCCAGCAGCTTAACTAGCGGGGGATACTCCTACAATGAGCAGTTCTTC.

The rearrangement uses TRBV30 and TRBJ2-3, with 7 bases that match TRBD2. The CDR3 has 17 residues. Germline loops: CDR1 GTSNPN, CDR2 SVGIG (reference sequence). With 2 bases clipped from V and 4 bases from J, the junction kept 15 bases outside the gene matches. The DNA of the CDR3 is TGTGCCTGGAGTCCCGGACGGGTGGGGGGGTTCGCAGATACGCAGTATTTT. Its translation is CAWSPGRVGGFADTQYF.

V and J are TRBV5-1 and TRBJ1-1, with 7 bases fitting TRBD1. Germline loops: CDR1 SGHRS, CDR2 YFSETQ. The V segment lost 4 bases and the J segment 1 base; nucleotides outside the gene matches: 13. CDR3 length: 17 amino acids. The CDR3 DNA is TGCGCCAGCAGCACAGCCTATCGGGGACAGACGAACACTGAAGCTTTCTTT. Translating it yields CASSTAYRGQTNTEAFF.

V usage is TRBV5-6 and J usage is TRBJ2-2, with 9 bases that match TRBD1. The germline V gene encodes CDR1 SGHDT and CDR2 YYEEEE. V lost 4 bases, J lost 6 bases, and 4 bases stayed unmatched. The CDR3 sequence is 14 residues long. CDR3 in DNA: TGTGCCAGCAGCCGACAGGGGGTTTCCGGGGAGCTGTTTTTT. It encodes CASSRQGVSGELFF.

The chain employs TRBV28 and TRBJ2-7, with D possibly being TRBD1 (5 bases). Germline loops: CDR1 MDHEN, CDR2 SYDVKM. V was cut by 3 bases and J by 2 bases, with 14 bases left in between. CDR3 size: 15 residues. CDR3 residues: CASSFTSREAYEQYF. CDR3 in DNA: TGTGCCAGCAGTTTTACCTCCAGGGAAGCCTACGAGCAGTACTTC.

V and J are TRBV12-2 and TRBJ2-7; the table calls TRBD2, which could not be checked here. TRBV12-2 is recorded as a pseudogene. CDR3 size: 15 residues. The CDR3 DNA reads TGTGCAAGTCGGCAGCTCCGGGACTATGCTAGAAGAAGACACTTC. It specifies CASRQLRDYARRRHF.

The rearrangement links TRBV18 to TRBJ1-1; D perhaps matches TRBD1 (6 bases). The CDR3 contains 15 residues. V lost 2 bases to trimming and J lost 8 bases, with 18 bases between them. Germline V gene sequence: CDR1 KGHSH, CDR2 LQKENI. DNA for the CDR3: TGTGCCAGCTCACCAACGGAGATCAGGGGACCCGAAGCTTTCTTT. It yields the protein CASSPTEIRGPEAFF.

The chain is built from TRBV19 and TRBJ1-2, with a possible D match to TRBD1 (6 bases). The CDR3 loop spans 15 amino acids. CDR1 LNHDA and CDR2 SQIVND come from the germline V gene (reference sequence). With 9 bases removed from V and 2 bases from J, the gap between germline ends came to 19 bases. The CDR3, as DNA: TGTGCCAGCCATACTCGGGACAACCAAAACTATGGCTACACCTTC. Its protein is CASHTRDNQNYGYTF. Filled out from reference TRBV19 and TRBJ1-2, the complete variable domain reads DGGITQSPKYLFRKEGQNVTLSCEQNLNHDAMYWYRQDPGQGLRLIYYSQIVNDFQKGDIAEGYSVSREKKESFPLTVTSAQKNPTAFYLCASHTRDNQNYGYTFGSGTRLTVV.

The V and J genes are TRBV5-4 and TRBJ1-2, with 9 positions matching TRBD1. There are 14 residues in the CDR3. CDR1 is SGHNT, CDR2 YYREEE, per germline (reference sequence). With V trimmed by 5 bases and J by 5 bases, 7 bases remained unmatched. The CDR3 reads CASSYETGGYGYTF. Written as DNA, the CDR3 is TGTGCCAGCAGTTATGAGACAGGGGGGTATGGCTACACCTTC.